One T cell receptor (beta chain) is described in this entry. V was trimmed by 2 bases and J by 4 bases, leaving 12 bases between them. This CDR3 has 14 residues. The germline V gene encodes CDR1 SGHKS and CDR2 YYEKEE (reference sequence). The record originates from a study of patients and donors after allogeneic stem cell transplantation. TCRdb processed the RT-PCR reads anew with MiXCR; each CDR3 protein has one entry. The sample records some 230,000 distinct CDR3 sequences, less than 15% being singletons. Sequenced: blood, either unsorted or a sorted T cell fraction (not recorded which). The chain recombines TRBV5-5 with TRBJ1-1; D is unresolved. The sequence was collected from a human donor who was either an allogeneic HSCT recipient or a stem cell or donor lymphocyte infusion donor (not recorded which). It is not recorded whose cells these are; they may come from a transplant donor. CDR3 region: CASSLRSYGTEAFF. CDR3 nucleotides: TGTGCCAGCAGCTTAAGGTCTTATGGCACTGAAGCTTTCTTT. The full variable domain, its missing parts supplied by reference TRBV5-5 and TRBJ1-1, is DAGVTQSPTHLIKTRGQQVTLRCSPISGHKSVSWYQQVLGQGPQFIFQYYEKEERGRGNFPDRFSARQFPNYSSELNVNALLLGDSALYLCASSLRSYGTEAFFGQGTRLTVV.